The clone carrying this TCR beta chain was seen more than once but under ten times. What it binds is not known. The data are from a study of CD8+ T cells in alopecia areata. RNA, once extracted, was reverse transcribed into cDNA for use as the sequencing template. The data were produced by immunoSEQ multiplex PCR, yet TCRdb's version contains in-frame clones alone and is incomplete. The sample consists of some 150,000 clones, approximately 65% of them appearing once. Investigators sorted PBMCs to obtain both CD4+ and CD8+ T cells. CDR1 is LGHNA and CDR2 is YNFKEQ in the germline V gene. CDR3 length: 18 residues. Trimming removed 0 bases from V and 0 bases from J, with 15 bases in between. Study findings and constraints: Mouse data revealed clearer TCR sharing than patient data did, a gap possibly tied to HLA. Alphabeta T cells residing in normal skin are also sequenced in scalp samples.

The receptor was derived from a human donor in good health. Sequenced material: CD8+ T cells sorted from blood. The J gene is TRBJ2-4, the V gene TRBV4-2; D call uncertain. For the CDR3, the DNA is TGTGCCAGCAGCCAAGATTTGTGGAGCAGTGAAGCCAAAAACATTCAGTACTTC. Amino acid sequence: CASSQDLWSSEAKNIQYF.